This T cell receptor beta chain was identified during a study of control samples from healthy donors and cancer patients. Some clones are missing from TCRdb's copy, which holds only in-frame ones; the method was immunoSEQ multiplex PCR. There are 45,000 to 65,000 clones in the sample; more than 70% occur only once, and 35% to 50% lies in the top ten. The ends lost 5 bases at V and 4 bases at J; junction bases unmatched: 9. The V gene's germline CDR1 is LGHNT and CDR2 FRNRAP. The CDR3 runs 16 residues. The sample comprised PBMCs. The chain uses TRBV12-5 and TRBJ2-1; 9 bases agree with TRBD2. The clonotype was recovered from a man over 45 with head and neck cancer. Here the CDR3 DNA reads TGTGCTAGTGGTCTCTCAGCGGGGGGACCTTACAATGAGCAGTTCTTC. Protein sequence: CASGLSAGGPYNEQFF.